The following is a TCR beta chain sequence with its context. These data originate in a study of T cell changes during pregnancy in multiple sclerosis. Sequencing was performed with immunoSEQ multiplex PCR; in TCRdb, only in-frame clones are kept and a portion is missing. The table records over 90,000 clones, around 93% of them present only once. Germline V CDR1 and CDR2: LNHDA, SQIVND (reference sequence). The CDR3 loop spans 16 amino acids. With 7 bases clipped from V and 0 bases from J, the junction kept 7 bases outside the gene matches. The chain employs TRBV19 and TRBJ2-2; the match to TRBD1 covers 8 bases. This specimen was peripheral blood, taken before pregnancy. The TCR originated in a female donor with multiple sclerosis, enrolled in a pregnancy study. The CDR3 protein is CASTRWGQANTGELFF. Here the CDR3 DNA reads TGTGCCAGTACCAGGTGGGGACAGGCGAACACCGGGGAGCTGTTTTTT.